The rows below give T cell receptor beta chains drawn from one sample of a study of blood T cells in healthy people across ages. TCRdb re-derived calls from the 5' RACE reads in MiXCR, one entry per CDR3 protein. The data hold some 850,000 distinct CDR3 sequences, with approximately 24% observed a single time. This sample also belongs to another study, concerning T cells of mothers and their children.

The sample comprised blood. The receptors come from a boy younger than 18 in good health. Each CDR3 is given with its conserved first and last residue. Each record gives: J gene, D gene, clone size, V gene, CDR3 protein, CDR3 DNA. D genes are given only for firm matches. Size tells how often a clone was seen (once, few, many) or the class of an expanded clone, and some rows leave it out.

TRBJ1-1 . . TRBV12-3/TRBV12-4 CASSFQVPPAFF TGTGCCAGCAGTTTTCAGGTCCCCCCAGCTTTCTTT
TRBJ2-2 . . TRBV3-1 CASSQAVIAATGELFF TGTGCCAGCAGCCAAGCAGTAATAGCGGCCACCGGGGAGCTGTTTTTT
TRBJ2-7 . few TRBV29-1 CSVDPGTGYEQYF TGCAGCGTTGACCCCGGGACCGGCTACGAGCAGTACTTC
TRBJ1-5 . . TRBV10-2 CASSDLTVNQPQHF TGCGCCAGCAGTGATCTGACAGTCAATCAGCCCCAGCATTTT
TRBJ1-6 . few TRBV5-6 CASSLMHSPLHF TGTGCCAGCAGCTTGATGCATTCACCCCTCCACTTT
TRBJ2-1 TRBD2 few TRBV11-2 CASSSLTGGEQFF TGTGCCAGCAGCTCCTTGACGGGGGGTGAGCAGTTCTTC
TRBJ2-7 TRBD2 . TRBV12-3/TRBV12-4 CASSFAGREEEQYF TGTGCCAGCAGTTTTGCGGGGCGGGAGGAAGAGCAGTACTTC
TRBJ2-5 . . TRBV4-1 CASSQEREETQYF TGCGCCAGCAGCCAAGAAAGAGAAGAGACCCAGTACTTC
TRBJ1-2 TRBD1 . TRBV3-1 CASSTRDRGHGYTF TGTGCCAGCAGCACCCGGGACAGGGGGCATGGCTACACCTTC
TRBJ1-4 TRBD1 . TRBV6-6 CASTKDREREKLFF TGTGCCAGCACCAAAGACAGGGAAAGGGAAAAACTGTTTTTT
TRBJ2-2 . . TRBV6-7 CATPIRANTGELFF TGTGCCACCCCAATACGGGCGAACACCGGGGAGCTGTTTTTT
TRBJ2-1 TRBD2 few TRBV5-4 CASSLGGGLAPNNEQFF TGTGCCAGCAGCTTGGGTGGGGGACTAGCTCCGAACAATGAGCAGTTCTTC
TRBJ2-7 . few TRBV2 CASSPRQTEQYF TGTGCCAGCAGTCCCCGACAGACCGAGCAGTACTTC
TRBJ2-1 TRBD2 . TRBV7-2 CASSVSRDYYNEQFF TGTGCCAGCAGCGTATCCCGGGACTATTACAATGAGCAGTTCTTC
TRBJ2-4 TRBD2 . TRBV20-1 CSARGTSLAKNIQYF TGCAGTGCTAGGGGGACTAGCTTAGCCAAAAACATTCAGTACTTC
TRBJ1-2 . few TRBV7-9 CASSLVPGHRWGDGYTF TGTGCCAGCAGCTTAGTTCCGGGACACCGTTGGGGTGATGGCTACACCTTC
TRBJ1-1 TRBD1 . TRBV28 CASSLEGQGPTRGTEAFF TGTGCCAGCAGTTTGGAGGGACAGGGGCCAACGAGAGGCACTGAAGCTTTCTTT
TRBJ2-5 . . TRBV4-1 CASSQDREGNDETQYF TGCGCCAGCAGCCAAGATCGAGAGGGCAATGATGAGACCCAGTACTTC
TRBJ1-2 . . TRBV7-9 CASSSPHYGYTF TGTGCCAGCAGTTCCCCCCACTATGGCTACACCTTC
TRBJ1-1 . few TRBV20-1 CSATFINTEAFF TGCAGTGCTACTTTTATCAACACTGAAGCTTTCTTT